These 25 T cell receptor beta chains came from one sample sequenced in a study of blood T cell repertoires in COVID-19 (TCRdb year 2020). Library prep was done by the immunoSEQ multiplex PCR assay. Not all clones reach the TCRdb copy of this immuneACCESS table, which keeps in-frame sequences only. Checked studies attribute under half of the gap to unresolved V genes and leave the rest unexplained. This sample is represented by about 410,000 clones; around 92% of them were singletons. The ten largest clones take up about 1.8% of the sample. The sequencing input was PBMCs or T cells enriched from blood (not recorded which). These receptors were taken from a woman aged 25 to 39 who had recovered from COVID-19.

Note on this clone: This sample also contains other DNA sequences that code for the same CDR3. The chain couples TRBV27 to TRBJ1-3; 9 bases agree with TRBD1. V trimming: 5 bases; J trimming: 0 bases; junction bases outside the gene matches: 2. Germline V lookup: CDR1 MNHEY, CDR2 SMNVEV (reference sequence). The CDR3 consists of 15 residues. In DNA, the CDR3 is TGTGCCAGCAGTCCGGGACAGGGCTCTGGAAACACCATATATTTT. This codes for CASSPGQGSGNTIYF.

This clone has just a few counts. The chain carries TRBV28 and TRBJ2-2; no definite D call. The CDR3 is 13 amino acids. Looked up from germline, CDR1 is MDHEN and CDR2 is SYDVKM. The V end was cut by 1 base, the J end by 7 bases, with 7 bases between. The CDR3 DNA is TGTGCCAGCAGTTTATTAGTTAACGGGGAGCTGTTTTTT. The encoded protein is CASSLLVNGELFF.

This chain links TRBV9 with TRBJ1-2, with TRBD1 as a possible D gene (6 bases). Germline loops: CDR1 SGDLS, CDR2 YYNGEE. CDR3 length: 14 amino acids. Trimming shortened V by 3 bases and J by 5 bases, and 14 bases separated the two germline ends. CDR3 sequence reads: CASSADRSTYGYTF. CDR3 sequence (DNA): TGTGCCAGCAGCGCAGACAGGTCGACGTATGGCTACACCTTC.

The V gene is TRBV23-1, the J gene TRBJ1-5, with 10 bases aligning to TRBD1. TRBV23-1 is recorded as an ORF, its role being uncertain. Trimming at V came to 2 bases and at J to 1 base, leaving 17 bases not matched to a gene. The CDR3 has 21 amino acids. The CDR3 DNA reads as TGCGCCAGCAGTCAACCCGGGACAGGGGAGAACATTGTGGGGAGCAATCAGCCCCAGCATTTT. Protein product: CASSQPGTGENIVGSNQPQHF.

The chain couples TRBV9 to TRBJ2-3; 7 positions match TRBD1. V lost 3 bases to trimming and J lost 5 bases; unmatched junction nucleotides: 9. The CDR3 contains 15 residues. Germline V gene lookup returns CDR1 SGDLS and CDR2 YYNGEE. DNA for the CDR3: TGTGCCAGCAGCGCGCACAGGGGATTGCAAGATACGCAGTATTTT. Amino acid sequence: CASSAHRGLQDTQYF. Full variable domain (outside the CDR3, taken from reference TRBV9 and TRBJ2-3): DSGVTQTPKHLITATGQRVTLRCSPRSGDLSVYWYQQSLDQGLQFLIQYYNGEERAKGNILERFSAQQFPDLHSELNLSSLELGDSALYFCASSAHRGLQDTQYFGPGTRLTVL.

The chain has TRBV30 and TRBJ2-7; 11 bases map to TRBD2. CDR3 length: 13 amino acids. Losses at the gene ends were 5 bases for V and 4 bases for J; bases not matched to a gene: 4. Germline CDR1 GTSNPN, CDR2 SVGIG (reference sequence). CDR3 nucleotides: TGTGCCTGGCAGACTAGCGGGGTTTACGAGCAGTACTTC. Its translation: CAWQTSGVYEQYF. The whole variable domain, filled in from reference TRBV30 and TRBJ2-7, reads SQTIHQWPATLVQPVGSPLSLECTVEGTSNPNLYWYRQAAGRGLQLLFYSVGIGQISSEVPQNLSASRPQDRQFILSSKKLLLSDSGFYLCAWQTSGVYEQYFGPGTRLTVT.

This clone was recorded once. The chain couples TRBV7-2 to TRBJ1-2; D possibly corresponds to TRBD1 (6 bases). The germline V gene has CDR1 SGHTA and CDR2 FQGNSA. The CDR3 loop spans 13 amino acids. V was cut by 2 bases and J by 7 bases, with 11 bases left in between. CDR3 DNA sequence: TGTGCCAGCAGCTTATTGGGGGCTGGTGGCTACACCTTC. Translated: CASSLLGAGGYTF.

The chain links TRBV3-1 (or the pseudogene TRBV3-2) to TRBJ1-1; D perhaps matches TRBD1 (5 bases). V was shortened by 5 bases and J by 0 bases, with 13 bases between the two germline ends. CDR1 is LGHDT and CDR2 is YNNKEL in the germline V gene (reference sequence). This CDR3 has 15 residues. CDR3 residues: CASSGPRQLNTEAFF. DNA for the CDR3: TGTGCCAGCAGCGGCCCCCGACAGTTGAACACTGAAGCTTTCTTT.

The gene calls are TRBV4-1 and TRBJ2-2; 8 bases fit TRBD2. J gave up 3 bases and V 4 bases, and 7 bases lay outside the gene matches. This CDR3 contains 16 residues. Germline lookup yields CDR1 MGHRA and CDR2 YSYEKL. The CDR3 nucleotides are TGCGCCAGCAGCCTAAAAGCGGGAGCCTACACCGGGGAGCTGTTTTTT. It yields the protein CASSLKAGAYTGELFF.

This chain joins TRBV7-6 and TRBJ1-1; D gene uncertain. CDR1 and CDR2 from the germline V gene are SGHVS and FNYEAQ. This CDR3 contains 15 residues. V was trimmed by 0 bases and J by 5 bases, leaving 13 bases between them. The CDR3: CASSLASGMRTEAFF. In nucleotides, the CDR3 is TGTGCCAGCAGCTTAGCGTCGGGGATGAGGACTGAAGCTTTCTTT.

The chain carries TRBV5-1 and TRBJ2-7; a possible D gene is TRBD2 (5 bases). Looked up from germline, CDR1 is SGHRS and CDR2 is YFSETQ. The CDR3 is 14 amino acids. Trimming stripped 0 bases from V and 3 bases from J, with 10 bases between. CDR3 loop: CASSLGRGYYEQYF. The CDR3 DNA is TGCGCCAGCAGCTTGGGACGAGGGTACTACGAGCAGTACTTC.

The CDR3 protein is CASSAPRTGEYGYTF. The CDR3 nucleotides read TGTGCCAGCAGCGCTCCCCGGACAGGGGAATATGGCTACACCTTC. The chain uses TRBV28 and TRBJ1-2, with 9 bases matching TRBD1. The CDR3 covers 15 residues. Germline CDR1 and CDR2: MDHEN and SYDVKM. V lost 6 bases and J lost 5; bases outside the gene matches: 10.

The J gene is TRBJ1-1, the V gene TRBV30; 8 bases fit TRBD1. Trimming took 5 bases from V and 4 from J; bases not matched to a gene: 9. The CDR3 is 14 amino acids. Germline assignment: CDR1 GTSNPN and CDR2 SVGIG (reference sequence). This chain's CDR3 is CAWAGQGLGTEAFF. CDR3 DNA: TGTGCCTGGGCTGGACAGGGATTAGGCACTGAAGCTTTCTTT.

V and J are TRBV5-5 and TRBJ1-3; D is undetermined. Trimming removed 5 bases from V and 4 bases from J, with 13 bases in between. The CDR3 is 14 amino acids. Germline lookup yields CDR1 SGHKS and CDR2 YYEKEE (reference sequence). The CDR3 DNA reads as TGTGCCAGCAGTCAAGAAGCTAGAGGAAACACCATATATTTT. Translated: CASSQEARGNTIYF.

The chain combines TRBV7-9 with TRBJ2-3, with TRBD1 as a possible D gene (6 bases). Per the germline V gene, CDR1 is SEHNR and CDR2 is FQNEAQ (reference sequence). The CDR3 runs 13 residues. With 3 bases removed from V and 12 bases from J, the gap between germline ends came to 16 bases. The CDR3, as DNA: TGTGCCAGCAGCTTGCACAGTACAGGGTCCCAGTATTTT. This translates into CASSLHSTGSQYF.

V and J are TRBV11-2 and TRBJ2-5; no definite D call. The CDR3 spans 11 residues. Germline V gives CDR1 SGHAT, CDR2 FQNNGV. The ends were cut back, 5 bases at V and 5 bases at J, with 6 bases in the middle. CDR3 sequence reads: CASSQHETQYF. DNA for the CDR3: TGTGCCAGCAGCCAACACGAGACCCAGTACTTC. Full variable domain (missing parts from reference TRBV11-2 and TRBJ2-5): EAGVAQSPRYKIIEKRQSVAFWCNPISGHATLYWYQQILGQGPKLLIQFQNNGVVDDSQLPKDRFSAERLKGVDSTLKIQPAKLEDSAVYLCASSQHETQYFGPGTRLLVL.

This chain joins TRBV4-3 and TRBJ1-1, with D tentatively TRBD1 (5 bases). The CDR3 totals 14 residues. CDR1 and CDR2 (germline): LGHNA, YSLEER. V was pared by 0 bases and J by 4 bases, with 9 bases between. The CDR3 here is CASSQDMGGTEAFF. The CDR3 DNA sequence: TGCGCCAGCAGCCAAGATATGGGGGGCACTGAAGCTTTCTTT.

This clone occurred once. This chain connects TRBV9 to TRBJ1-2, with 11 bases aligning to TRBD1. J was trimmed by 4 bases and V by 4 bases; bases with no gene match: 9. CDR1 SGDLS and CDR2 YYNGEE come from the germline V gene. The CDR3 loop spans 16 amino acids. CDR3 residues: CASSQGDGQGAYGYTF. The CDR3 nucleotides read TGTGCCAGCAGCCAAGGGGACGGACAGGGGGCCTATGGCTACACCTTC.

The chain employs TRBV5-1 and TRBJ2-7; possible D gene TRBD1, 5 bases. This CDR3 is built from 17 residues. Germline V gene sequence: CDR1 SGHRS, CDR2 YFSETQ. Trimming pared 0 bases from V and 4 bases from J, leaving 20 bases between. CDR3 amino acids: CASSLVTSGAGKYEQYF. DNA of the CDR3: TGCGCCAGCAGCTTGGTCACCTCTGGTGCAGGGAAGTACGAGCAGTACTTC.

The gene calls are TRBV28 and TRBJ2-1; 10 bases agree with TRBD1. This CDR3 region has 15 residues. Germline CDR1 MDHEN, CDR2 SYDVKM. V gave up 5 bases and J gave up 4 bases; unmatched junction bases: 5. In DNA form, the CDR3 reads TGTGCCAGCAGTCGACAGGGGGCGTTATACAATGAGCAGTTCTTC. Residues: CASSRQGALYNEQFF.

The chain combines TRBV19 with TRBJ1-2; D unclear. The V gene's germline CDR1 is LNHDA and CDR2 SQIVND (reference sequence). V was pared by 6 bases and J by 4 bases, with 15 bases between. CDR3 size: 14 residues. The CDR3 bases are TGTGCCAGTAGAACAACCGACACCTCCTATGGCTACACCTTC. Translating gives CASRTTDTSYGYTF. Based on the CDR3 plus reference TRBV19 and TRBJ1-2, the full variable domain is DGGITQSPKYLFRKEGQNVTLSCEQNLNHDAMYWYRQDPGQGLRLIYYSQIVNDFQKGDIAEGYSVSREKKESFPLTVTSAQKNPTAFYLCASRTTDTSYGYTFGSGTRLTVV.

In its sample, this clone was seen once. The chain uses TRBV28 and TRBJ2-7; the D gene is possibly TRBD1 (5 bases). Germline lookup yields CDR1 MDHEN and CDR2 SYDVKM. The CDR3 extends over 16 amino acids. V dropped 3 bases and J dropped 0 bases, with 15 bases sitting between them. The CDR3 spells CASSFPTTVSSYEQYF. CDR3 in DNA: TGTGCCAGCAGTTTCCCCACGACAGTGAGCTCCTACGAGCAGTACTTC.

In nucleotides, the CDR3 is TGTGCCAGCAGTTACTCGGGCAGTCCCTATGAAAAACTGTTTTTT. Amino acids: CASSYSGSPYEKLFF. The V and J genes are TRBV6-5 and TRBJ1-4; no reliable D call. V was clipped by 0 bases and J by 6 bases, with 11 bases between them. The CDR3 extends over 15 amino acids. CDR1 and CDR2 (germline): MNHEY, SVGAGI.

As regards this clone: Other DNA sequences in the same sample also yield this CDR3. J is TRBJ1-1 and V is TRBV6-5; 8 positions agree with TRBD1. CDR1 and CDR2 from the germline V gene are MNHEY and SVGAGI. The V segment lost 4 bases and the J segment 4 bases; nucleotides outside the gene matches: 2. This CDR3 is built from 13 residues. The CDR3 bases are TGTGCCAGCAGTTCCACAGGGGGCACTGAAGCTTTCTTT. Protein product: CASSSTGGTEAFF.

This clone was seen just once. The V gene is TRBV7-6, the J gene TRBJ2-1; 12 nucleotides align to TRBD2. CDR3 length: 16 residues. In germline, CDR1 is SGHVS, CDR2 FNYEAQ. The V and J ends lost 5 bases and 10 bases, in that order; junction bases with no gene match: 12. Here the CDR3 reads CASSAPLAGGPEEQFF. The CDR3 DNA sequence: TGTGCCAGCAGCGCTCCTCTAGCGGGAGGGCCGGAGGAGCAGTTCTTC.